The clone carrying this T cell receptor beta chain was picked up many times. There were TCR beta CDR3 regions amplified from RNA transcripts. The HTBI primer set was used in a first-round RT-PCR of the TCR CDR3. TCRdb ran MiXCR on the multiplex PCR reads and lists one entry per CDR3 protein. The sample contains about 400,000 distinct CDR3 sequences, more than 13% of which appear only once. The V gene lost 3 bases and the J gene lost 11 bases, with 19 bases spanning the gap. The CDR3 covers 14 residues. Germline V lookup: CDR1 MNHEY, CDR2 SMNVEV (reference sequence). The sample belongs to a study of T cells in Graves' hyperthyroidism and ophthalmopathy.

This chain connects TRBV27 to TRBJ1-1; TRBD1 might be the D (6 bases). Material: blood. The TCR sequence derives from a woman in her thirties with Graves' hyperthyroidism. DNA of the CDR3: TGTGCCAGCAGTTTCAGGGGAACATCCGTATGGGCTTTCTTT. Amino acids: CASSFRGTSVWAFF.